A single sample gave rise to the 15 T cell receptor beta chains below, sequenced in a study of CD8 T cells in Susac syndrome. A quantity of about 0.5 to 1 ug RNA underwent reverse transcription using random hexamers. TCRdb reprocessed the immunoSEQ multiplex PCR reads with MiXCR, giving one entry per CDR3 protein. The sample lists some 65,000 distinct CDR3 sequences; around 95% were seen once. Sequenced material: CD8+ T cells from PBMCs. The origin of the receptors is a human donor with multiple sclerosis.

V is TRBV9 and J is TRBJ2-5, with a tentative D call TRBD2 (6 bases). CDR1 and CDR2 (germline): SGDLS, YYNGEE. The V end lost 0 bases, the J end lost 5 bases, and 14 bases lay between the germline ends. The CDR3 spans 15 residues. Here the CDR3 reads CASSVVGGEVETQYF. DNA of the CDR3: TGTGCCAGCAGCGTAGTTGGCGGGGAAGTGGAGACCCAGTACTTC.

Only one count was recorded for this clonotype. The chain is built from TRBV20-1 and TRBJ2-3; 13 bases agree with TRBD2. V lost 3 bases to trimming and J lost 6 bases; unmatched junction nucleotides: 9. The germline CDR1 and CDR2 sequences are DFQATT and SNEGSKA (reference sequence). The CDR3 is 16 amino acids. CDR3 in amino acids: CSAREGLAGRRDTQYF. The CDR3 DNA reads as TGCAGTGCTAGGGAGGGACTAGCGGGACGTAGGGATACGCAGTATTTT.

This rearrangement joins TRBV6-5 to TRBJ1-5; D call uncertain. The CDR3 has 10 amino acids. V was clipped by 8 bases and J by 9 bases, with 8 bases between them. The germline CDR1 and CDR2 sequences are MNHEY and SVGAGI. CDR3 coding DNA: TGTGCCAGCGGCCTCACGCCCCAGCATTTT. Its protein is CASGLTPQHF.

The V call is TRBV20-1, the J call TRBJ2-2; 8 bases map to TRBD1. CDR1 DFQATT and CDR2 SNEGSKA come from the germline V gene (reference sequence). The CDR3 spans 16 residues. V lost 5 bases, J lost 1 base, and 9 bases stayed unmatched. CDR3 DNA: TGCAGTGCTCCCAGGGGGCGCCCCCTGAACACCGGGGAGCTGTTTTTT. This codes for CSAPRGRPLNTGELFF.

V gene TRBV5-1 combines with J gene TRBJ2-3, with 9 bases lining up with TRBD2. The CDR3 contains 16 residues. The ends lost 0 bases at V and 0 bases at J; junction bases unmatched: 2. The germline gives CDR1 SGHRS, CDR2 YFSETQ. The CDR3 loop reads CASSLELAGSTDTQYF. DNA for the CDR3: TGCGCCAGCAGCTTGGAACTAGCGGGTAGCACAGATACGCAGTATTTT.

This chain connects TRBV9 to TRBJ1-1, with D unclear. Trimming removed 5 bases at V and 1 base at J, with 9 bases between. Looked up from germline, CDR1 is SGDLS and CDR2 is YYNGEE. This CDR3 has 13 residues. CDR3 coding DNA: TGTGCCAGCAGTGCCCAGCAGAACACTGAAGCTTTCTTT. Encoded protein: CASSAQQNTEAFF.

This chain joins TRBV6-5 and TRBJ2-1, with 8 bases aligning to TRBD2. This CDR3 has 18 amino acids. CDR1 is MNHEY and CDR2 is SVGAGI in the germline V gene. Trimming removed 2 bases from V and 0 bases from J; junction bases left unmatched: 9. CDR3 in amino acids: CASSYNPLAVSSYNEQFF. Here the CDR3 DNA reads TGTGCCAGCAGTTACAACCCACTAGCGGTGTCCTCCTACAATGAGCAGTTCTTC.

The V gene is TRBV24-1, the J gene TRBJ1-2, with TRBD1 matching over 7 bases. J gave up 1 base and V 5 bases, and 3 bases lay outside the gene matches. Germline V gives CDR1 KGHDR, CDR2 SFDVKD. This CDR3 has 14 residues. CDR3 sequence: CATSAWDSNYGYTF. CDR3 bases: TGTGCCACCAGTGCCTGGGACAGTAACTATGGCTACACCTTC.

The chain combines TRBV11-2 with TRBJ2-7; no firm D call. V lost 8 bases, J lost 2 bases, and 7 bases lay in between. CDR3 length equals 11 residues. Per germline, CDR1 SGHAT and CDR2 FQNNGV. Here the CDR3 reads CASGRAYEQYF. The CDR3 coding sequence is TGTGCCAGCGGAAGGGCCTACGAGCAGTACTTC.

The rearrangement joins TRBV15 to TRBJ2-1, with a tentative D call TRBD2 (6 bases). Trimming left V 3 bases short and J 5 bases short, with 14 bases between. The CDR3 extends over 15 amino acids. The germline gives CDR1 LNHNV, CDR2 YYDKDF (reference sequence). DNA for the CDR3: TGTGCCACCAGCAGCCTGGCTAGCGTTAACAATGAGCAGTTCTTC. Its protein product is CATSSLASVNNEQFF.

The CDR3 sequence: CASSGAIEKLFF. CDR3 DNA sequence: TGTGCCAGCAGTGGGGCGATCGAAAAACTGTTTTTT. V and J are TRBV25-1 and TRBJ1-4; D is unclear. V lost 4 bases to trimming and J lost 8 bases, with 8 bases between them. CDR3 length equals 12 residues. Looked up from germline, CDR1 is MGHDK and CDR2 is SYGVNS.

The genes are TRBV20-1 and TRBJ1-4; a weak D match, TRBD1 (5 bases). Germline CDR1 is DFQATT and CDR2 is SNEGSKA (reference sequence). Trimming pared 4 bases from V and 7 bases from J, leaving 10 bases between. CDR3 length equals 12 residues. The CDR3 here is CSANWQGEKLFF. CDR3 DNA: TGCAGTGCTAATTGGCAGGGTGAAAAACTGTTTTTT.

This sequence joins TRBV6-1 and TRBJ2-7, with D possibly TRBD2 on 5 matching bases. CDR3 length: 13 residues. V dropped 0 bases and J dropped 6 bases, with 9 bases sitting between them. The germline V gene has CDR1 MNHNS and CDR2 SASEGT. CDR3 region: CASSEARGLEQYF. The CDR3 DNA reads TGTGCCAGCAGTGAAGCGCGAGGGCTCGAGCAGTACTTC.

This clonotype has only one observation. This rearrangement joins TRBV29-1 to TRBJ1-1, with no clear D. V was cut by 6 bases and J by 1 base, with 9 bases left in between. This CDR3 has 12 amino acids. From germline, CDR1 is SQVTM and CDR2 ANQGSEA. The CDR3 coding sequence is TGCAGCGTGGAGCGGGGGAACACTGAAGCTTTCTTT. Translation: CSVERGNTEAFF.

The chain couples TRBV20-1 to TRBJ2-7; 8 nucleotides agree with TRBD2. The CDR3 runs 15 residues. V lost 0 bases, J lost 5 bases, and 9 bases stayed unmatched. Germline CDR1 DFQATT, CDR2 SNEGSKA (reference sequence). Here the CDR3 reads CSARDLSGGIDEQYF. In DNA, the CDR3 is TGCAGTGCTAGAGATCTCAGCGGGGGAATAGACGAGCAGTACTTC.